Sequencing of this TCR beta chain was carried out in a study of metastatic and nonmetastatic thyroid tumors (dated by TCRdb to about 2020). Background for the entire study: For patients with malignant and with benign thyroid disease, the researchers compared repertoires between peripheral blood samples and tumor or nodule tissue samples.

V is pruned by 4 bases and J by 7 bases, leaving 16 bases of the junction without a gene match. The CDR3 measures 17 amino acids from cysteine to phenylalanine. The kept DNA is CDR3 alone, 51 bases in frame from the first base. CDR1 KGHDR and CDR2 SFDVKD are derived from the germline V gene. Library prep was done by PCR. These reads were obtained on an Illumina HiSeq 4000. High-throughput sequencing was used to profile the CDR3 region of the TCR beta-chain in every patient. In the original analysis: CDR3 differences across clinicopathological groups were used to build a classifier for discriminating distant-metastatic papillary thyroid cancer patients. To measure repertoire diversity the researchers used the Shannon index, while the Morisita-Horn index served to gauge how similar the tumor and blood repertoires were. TCRdb reprocessing: public reads trimmed at Q25 with fastp, clones called with MiXCR, in-frame beta chains kept. For this entry, the V and J calls and clone size follow TCRdb and not the study's own pipeline. A total of roughly 48,000 clones appear in this sample, about a sixth of them only once. Clones ranked in the top ten supply 2.5% to 3.5% of the sample.

The study at large found these results: TCR beta diversity was reported as significantly higher in malignant tumors than in benign nodules, in both blood and tumor samples.

None of the patients had been given any treatment before thyroid surgery. Patient clinical samples collected from about 2011 to 2018 were retrospectively analysed using T-cell receptor beta sequencing. The sample holds many counts of this clone. Its specific antigen is unknown. Per-base qualities were not stored, and no clone one base away is much larger. Other nucleotide sequences in the sample specify the same CDR3. Source material: blood. The source is a female donor with papillary thyroid cancer or a benign thyroid nodule (not recorded which). Some clones in this sample may be carry-over from other donors' samples. This receptor chain uses TRBV24-1 and TRBJ2-3, with 7 central nucleotides matching TRBD1. CDR3 region: CATSDHTGVLSQNTQYF. The DNA sequence follows: TGTGCCACCAGTGACCATACAGGGGTTCTTTCCCAAAATACGCAGTATTTT.